This T cell receptor (beta chain) was recorded in a study of T cell repertoires in cytomegalovirus infection. Study in general: CMV infection plus the matching HLA type was flagged by public TCR beta signatures.

TCRdb ran MiXCR on the reads and lists one entry per CDR3 protein. The sample consists of about 89,000 distinct CDR3 sequences, about 29% of them appearing once. Study outcomes and limitations: Within the response measured ex vivo, HLA-C-restricted CMV-specific TCR beta clonotypes were dominant.

The CDR3 spans 14 residues. V gave up 3 bases and J gave up 5 bases; unmatched junction bases: 5. Germline V gives CDR1 MDHEN, CDR2 SYDVKM. This clonotype was counted only a few times. Its antigen remains unknown. Material: CD8+ T cells from cultured PBMCs, obtained from culture after CMV antigen stimulation. This TCR came from a human donor in good health (CMV status not recorded). Some clones in this sample may be carry-over from other donors' samples. The chain has TRBV28 and TRBJ2-7; 9 bases fit TRBD2. This chain's CDR3 is CASSLGAGGHEQYF. CDR3 DNA: TGTGCCAGCAGTTTGGGAGCGGGGGGCCACGAGCAGTACTTC.